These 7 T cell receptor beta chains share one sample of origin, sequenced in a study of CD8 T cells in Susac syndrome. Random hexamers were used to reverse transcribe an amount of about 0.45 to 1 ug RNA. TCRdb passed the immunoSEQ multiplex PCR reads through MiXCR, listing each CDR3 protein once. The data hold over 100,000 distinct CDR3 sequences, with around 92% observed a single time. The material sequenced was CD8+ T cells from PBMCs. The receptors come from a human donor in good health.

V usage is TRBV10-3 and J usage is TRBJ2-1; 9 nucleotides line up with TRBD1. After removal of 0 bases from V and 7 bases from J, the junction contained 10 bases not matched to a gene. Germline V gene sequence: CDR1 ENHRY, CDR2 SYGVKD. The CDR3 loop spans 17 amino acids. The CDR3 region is CAISESMGTGSGNEQFF. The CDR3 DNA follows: TGTGCCATCAGTGAGTCGATGGGGACAGGGTCGGGGAATGAGCAGTTCTTC.

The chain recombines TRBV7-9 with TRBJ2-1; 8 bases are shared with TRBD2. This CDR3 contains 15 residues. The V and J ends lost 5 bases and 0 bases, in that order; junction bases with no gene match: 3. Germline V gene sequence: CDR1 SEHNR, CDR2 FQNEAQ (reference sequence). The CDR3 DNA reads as TGTGCCAGCAGCCGTAGCGGGATCTCCTACAATGAGCAGTTCTTC. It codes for CASSRSGISYNEQFF.

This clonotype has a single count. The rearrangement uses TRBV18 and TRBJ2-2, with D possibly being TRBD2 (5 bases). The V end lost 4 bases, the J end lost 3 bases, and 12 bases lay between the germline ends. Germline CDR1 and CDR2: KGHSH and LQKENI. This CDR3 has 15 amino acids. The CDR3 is CASSLEAVYTGELFF. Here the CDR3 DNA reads TGTGCCAGCTCACTCGAAGCGGTATACACCGGGGAGCTGTTTTTT.

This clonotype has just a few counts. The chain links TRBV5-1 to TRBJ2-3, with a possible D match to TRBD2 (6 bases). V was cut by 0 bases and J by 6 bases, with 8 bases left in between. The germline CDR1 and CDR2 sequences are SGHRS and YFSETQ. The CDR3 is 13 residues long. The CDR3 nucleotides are TGCGCCAGCAGCTTGGACGGGAGCGATACGCAGTATTTT. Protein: CASSLDGSDTQYF.

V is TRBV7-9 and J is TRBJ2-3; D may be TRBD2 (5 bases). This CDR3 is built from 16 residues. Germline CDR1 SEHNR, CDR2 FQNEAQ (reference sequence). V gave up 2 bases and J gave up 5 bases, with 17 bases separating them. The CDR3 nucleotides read TGTGCCAGCAGCTTACGGCGGACTTCCCAAAAAGATACGCAGTATTTT. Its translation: CASSLRRTSQKDTQYF.

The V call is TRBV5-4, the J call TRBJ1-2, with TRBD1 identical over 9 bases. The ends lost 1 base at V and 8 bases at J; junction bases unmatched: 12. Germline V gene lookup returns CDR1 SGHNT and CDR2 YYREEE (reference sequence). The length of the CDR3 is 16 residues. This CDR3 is CASSLYDRGNTHGYTF. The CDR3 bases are TGTGCCAGCAGCTTGTATGACAGGGGGAATACTCACGGCTACACCTTC.

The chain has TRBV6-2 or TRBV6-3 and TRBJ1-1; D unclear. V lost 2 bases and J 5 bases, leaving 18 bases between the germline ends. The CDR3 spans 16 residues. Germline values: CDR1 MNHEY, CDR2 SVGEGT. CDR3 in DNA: TGTGCCAGCAGTTACGCCGGAAAGGTAGGGCGGACTGAAGCTTTCTTT. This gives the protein CASSYAGKVGRTEAFF.